The clone carrying this T cell receptor (beta chain) is a singleton in its sample. Its antigen is as yet unknown. Germline CDR1 reads MNHNS; CDR2 reads SASEGT. The CDR3 extends over 14 amino acids. The V and J ends lost 2 bases and 0 bases respectively, with 7 bases between them. This entry is derived from a study of graft-versus-host responses after intestinal transplantation. Only in-frame clones appear in the TCRdb table, and some are missing; sequencing was by immunoSEQ multiplex PCR. The sample includes under 140,000 clones, approximately 92% of them seen just once. The source is a human donor who received an intestinal transplant. Sequences were derived from unstimulated CD8+ T cells sorted from spleen or lymph node cells, sampled before intestinal transplant. This sequence joins TRBV6-1 and TRBJ2-5, with D unresolved. CDR3 in amino acids: CASSEIPYQETQYF. The CDR3 DNA reads as TGTGCCAGCAGTGAAATACCTTACCAAGAGACCCAGTACTTC.